This TCR beta chain was captured by sequencing in a study of T cell responses to AZD1222 COVID-19 vaccine. Method: immunoSEQ multiplex PCR; TCRdb's copy keeps in-frame clones and lacks some. The table shows approximately 140,000 clones, with approximately 92% occurring only once. As regards this clone: The antigen is not known.

Second-dose groups at about 4 or about 12 weeks were pooled. The CDR3 has 13 residues. Germline lookup yields CDR1 PRHDT and CDR2 FYEKMQ (reference sequence). The germline V and J ends were trimmed by 0 bases and 7 bases, with 9 bases remaining between them. General study findings and limits: Regions 160-218 and 743-854 held dominance among vaccine-associated CD4 TCRs, which spanned spike. Spike-specific TCR breadth and depth went up after people got two AZD1222 doses. Clonal diversity was possibly underestimated, and the donors were mostly white British, with more females.

The sample in question was peripheral blood, obtained 28 days after the second AZD1222 dose. The chain is built from TRBV13 and TRBJ1-2, with D unresolved. The origin of this receptor is an adult who received the AZD1222 COVID-19 vaccine. The DNA of the CDR3 is TGTGCCAGCAGCTTAGGCCGAGGAACTGGCTACACCTTC. Its protein is CASSLGRGTGYTF. The full variable domain, its missing parts supplied by reference TRBV13 and TRBJ1-2, is AAGVIQSPRHLIKEKRETATLKCYPIPRHDTVYWYQQGPGQDPQFLISFYEKMQSDKGSIPDRFSAQQFSDYHSELNMSSLELGDSALYFCASSLGRGTGYTFGSGTRLTVV.